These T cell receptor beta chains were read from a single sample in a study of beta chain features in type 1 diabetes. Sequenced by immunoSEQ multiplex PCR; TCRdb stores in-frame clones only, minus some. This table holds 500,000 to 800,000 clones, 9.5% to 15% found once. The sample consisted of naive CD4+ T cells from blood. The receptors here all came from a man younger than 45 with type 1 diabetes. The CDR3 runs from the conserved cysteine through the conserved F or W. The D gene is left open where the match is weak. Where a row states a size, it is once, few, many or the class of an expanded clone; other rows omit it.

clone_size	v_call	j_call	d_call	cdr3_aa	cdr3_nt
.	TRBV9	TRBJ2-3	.	CASSVGGPWDTQYF	TGTGCCAGCAGCGTCGGGGGGCCCTGGGATACGCAGTATTTT
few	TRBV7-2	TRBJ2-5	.	CASSLVEQETQYF	TGTGCCAGCAGCTTAGTCGAGCAAGAGACCCAGTACTTC
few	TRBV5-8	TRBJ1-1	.	CASSHNRDTEAFF	TGTGCCAGCAGTCACAACAGGGATACTGAAGCTTTCTTT
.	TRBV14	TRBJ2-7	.	CASSQGDGPYEQYF	TGTGCCAGCAGCCAAGGGGACGGCCCCTACGAGCAGTACTTC
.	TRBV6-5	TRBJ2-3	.	CASRRDLSTDTQYF	TGTGCCAGCAGGCGGGACCTGAGCACAGATACGCAGTATTTT
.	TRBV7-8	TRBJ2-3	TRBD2	CASSLRGGRDTQYF	TGTGCCAGCAGCTTACGCGGGGGGCGGGATACGCAGTATTTT
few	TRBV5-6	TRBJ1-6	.	CASSSLGSPLHF	TGTGCCAGCAGCTCTTTGGGCTCACCCCTCCACTTT
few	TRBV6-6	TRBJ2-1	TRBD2	CASSAPGLAYNEQFF	TGTGCCAGCAGTGCCCCGGGACTAGCCTACAATGAGCAGTTCTTC
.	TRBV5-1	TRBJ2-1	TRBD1	CASSLGTDYNEQFF	TGCGCCAGCAGCTTAGGGACAGATTACAATGAGCAGTTCTTC
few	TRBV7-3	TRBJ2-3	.	CASSPTSTDTQYF	TGTGCCAGCAGCCCGACTAGCACAGATACGCAGTATTTT
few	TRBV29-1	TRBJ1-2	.	CSVEGVERGYTF	TGCAGCGTGGAAGGGGTGGAGAGAGGCTACACCTTC
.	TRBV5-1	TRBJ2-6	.	CASSSEAGANVLTF	TGCGCCAGCAGCTCGGAGGCGGGGGCCAACGTCCTGACTTTC
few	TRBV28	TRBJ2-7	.	CASSLYQGGTYEQYF	TGTGCCAGCAGTTTATACCAGGGTGGGACCTACGAGCAGTACTTC
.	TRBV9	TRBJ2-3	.	CASSSQPTEADTQYF	TGTGCCAGCAGCTCCCAGCCGACAGAGGCGGATACGCAGTATTTT
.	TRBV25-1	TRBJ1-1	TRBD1	CASSEWQGEFKAFF	TGTGCCAGCAGTGAATGGCAGGGGGAATTTAAAGCTTTCTTT
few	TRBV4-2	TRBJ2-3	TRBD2	CASSRWTSGGAKARTDTQYF	TGTGCCAGCAGCCGTTGGACTAGCGGGGGGGCAAAAGCTCGGACAGATACGCAGTATTTT
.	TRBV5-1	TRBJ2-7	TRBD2	CASSPLLAGGYEQYF	TGCGCCAGCAGCCCGTTACTAGCGGGGGGCTACGAGCAGTACTTC
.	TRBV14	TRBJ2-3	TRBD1	CASSRRTGVTDTQYF	TGTGCCAGCAGCCGCCGGACAGGGGTCACAGATACGCAGTATTTT
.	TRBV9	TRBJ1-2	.	CASSVEVQNYGYTF	TGTGCCAGCAGCGTAGAGGTTCAGAACTATGGCTACACCTTC
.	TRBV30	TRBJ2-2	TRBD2	CAWRTGLAGNTGELFF	TGTGCCTGGAGAACTGGCCTAGCGGGGAACACCGGGGAGCTGTTTTTT
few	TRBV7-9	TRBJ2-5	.	CASSLDLREETQYF	TGTGCCAGCAGCTTAGATTTAAGGGAAGAGACCCAGTACTTC
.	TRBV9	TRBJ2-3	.	CASSSVPGTDTQYF	TGTGCCAGCAGCTCAGTCCCCGGCACAGATACGCAGTATTTT
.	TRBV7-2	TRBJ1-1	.	CASSLAGNTEAFF	TGTGCCAGCTCCCTGGCGGGGAACACTGAAGCTTTCTTT
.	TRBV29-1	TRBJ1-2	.	CSVSTRRVTAGLIGYTF	TGCAGCGTCTCAACGCGACGCGTGACAGCGGGCCTCATCGGCTACACCTTC
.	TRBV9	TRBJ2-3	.	CASSEGIRATDTQYF	TGTGCCAGCAGCGAGGGAATTAGAGCCACAGATACGCAGTATTTT
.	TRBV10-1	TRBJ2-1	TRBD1	CASSEGTGVRNEQFF	TGCGCCAGCAGTGAGGGGACAGGGGTTCGAAATGAGCAGTTCTTC
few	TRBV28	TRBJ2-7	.	CASRGLTIEQYF	TGTGCCAGCCGGGGACTCACTATTGAGCAGTACTTC
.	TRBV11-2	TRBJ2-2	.	CASSFAGSTGELFF	TGTGCCAGCAGCTTTGCAGGGTCTACCGGGGAGCTGTTTTTT
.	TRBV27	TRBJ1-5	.	CASSPPGWRQPQHF	TGTGCCAGCAGTCCGCCCGGGTGGAGACAGCCCCAGCATTTT
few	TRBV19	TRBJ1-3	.	CASISQVDSGNTIYF	TGTGCCAGTATCTCACAGGTTGACTCTGGAAACACCATATATTTT
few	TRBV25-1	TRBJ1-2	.	CASSQGAYGYTF	TGTGCCAGCAGTCAAGGGGCCTATGGCTACACCTTC
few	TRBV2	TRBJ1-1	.	CASSDQTGGNTEAFF	TGTGCCAGCAGCGACCAGACGGGTGGGAACACTGAAGCTTTCTTT
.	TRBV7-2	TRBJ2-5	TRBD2	CASSLMASGGETQYF	TGTGCCAGCAGCTTAATGGCTAGCGGGGGAGAGACCCAGTACTTC
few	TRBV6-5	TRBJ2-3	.	CASSYEGRSTDTQYF	TGTGCCAGCAGTTATGAAGGACGGAGCACAGATACGCAGTATTTT
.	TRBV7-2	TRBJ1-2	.	CASSPPGNLYGYTF	TGTGCCAGCAGCCCCCCAGGGAACCTCTATGGCTACACCTTC
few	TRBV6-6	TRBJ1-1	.	CANPEGHEAFF	TGTGCCAACCCAGAGGGACACGAAGCTTTCTTT
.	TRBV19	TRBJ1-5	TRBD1	CASSVDRVGGNQPQHF	TGTGCCAGTAGCGTTGACAGGGTGGGGGGCAATCAGCCCCAGCATTTT
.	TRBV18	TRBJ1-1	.	CASSPLGEGNTEAFF	TGTGCCAGCTCACCTCTAGGAGAGGGGAACACTGAAGCTTTCTTT
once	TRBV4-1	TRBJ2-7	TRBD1	CASSQADRSSYEQYF	TGTGCCAGCAGCCAAGCGGACAGGAGCTCCTACGAGCAGTACTTC
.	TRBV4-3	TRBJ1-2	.	CASSQDTQRTLYGYTF	TGCGCCAGCAGCCAAGATACTCAAAGGACACTGTATGGCTACACCTTC
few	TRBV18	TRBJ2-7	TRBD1	CASSAGTGVSYEQYF	TGTGCCAGCTCAGCCGGGACAGGGGTCTCCTACGAGCAGTACTTC
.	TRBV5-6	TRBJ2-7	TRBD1	CASSHWDSTYEQYF	TGTGCCAGCAGCCACTGGGACAGTACCTACGAGCAGTACTTC
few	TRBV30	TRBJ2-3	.	CAWSVRGAPRDTQYF	TGTGCCTGGAGTGTACGGGGGGCGCCGCGCGATACGCAGTATTTT
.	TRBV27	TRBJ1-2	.	CASSLNPQVQTGGYTF	TGTGCCAGCAGTTTAAATCCCCAGGTCCAGACGGGTGGCTACACCTTC
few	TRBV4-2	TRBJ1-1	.	CASSRTGNTEAFF	TGTGCCAGCAGCCGTACGGGAAACACTGAAGCTTTCTTT
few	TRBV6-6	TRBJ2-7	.	CASSWASSYEQYF	TGTGCCAGCAGTTGGGCCAGCTCCTACGAGCAGTACTTC
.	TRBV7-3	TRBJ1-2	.	CASSLYGTISGYTF	TGTGCCAGCAGCTTATATGGTACAATCAGTGGCTACACCTTC
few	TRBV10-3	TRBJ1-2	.	CAISESTRNYGYTF	TGTGCCATCAGTGAGTCGACACGGAACTATGGCTACACCTTC
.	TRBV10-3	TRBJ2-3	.	CAISRATNTDTQYF	TGTGCCATCAGTCGGGCCACAAACACAGATACGCAGTATTTT
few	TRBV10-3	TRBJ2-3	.	CAVAGTSTDTQYF	TGTGCTGTGGCCGGGACTAGCACAGATACGCAGTATTTT